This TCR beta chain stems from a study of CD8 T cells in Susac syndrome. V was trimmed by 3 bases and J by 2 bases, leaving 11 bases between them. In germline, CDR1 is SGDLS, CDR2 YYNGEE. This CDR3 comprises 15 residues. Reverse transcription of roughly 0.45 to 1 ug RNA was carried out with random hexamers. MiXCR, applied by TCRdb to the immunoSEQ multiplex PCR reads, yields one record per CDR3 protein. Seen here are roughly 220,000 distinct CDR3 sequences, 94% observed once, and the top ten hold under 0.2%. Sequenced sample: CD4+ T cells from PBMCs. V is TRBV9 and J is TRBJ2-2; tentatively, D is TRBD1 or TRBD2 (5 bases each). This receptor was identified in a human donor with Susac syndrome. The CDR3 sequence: CASSAPGQNTGELFF. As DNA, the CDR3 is TGTGCCAGCAGCGCCCCGGGGCAAAACACCGGGGAGCTGTTTTTT.